This TCR beta chain was sequenced in a study of post-analysis software for immune sequencing data. General study points: Samples from a shared batch, those prepared together, strongly co-clustered by F measure. In patients, about 5 TRBV segments were more frequent than in controls, with TRBV5-6, TRBV5-1 and TRBV20-1 among them.

Prepared TCR beta cDNA libraries contained unique molecular identifiers. It was from roughly 1 to 10 million T cells that 450,000 to 550,000 cDNA molecules came. A single record per CDR3 protein comes from TCRdb applying MiXCR to the PCR reads. This sample has 250,000 to 300,000 distinct CDR3 sequences, with 36% found just once. This clonotype occurred a few times. Its specificity is not known. Germline V gene sequence: CDR1 MDHEN, CDR2 SYDVKM. This CDR3 contains 12 residues. V lost 6 bases and J 7 bases, leaving 12 bases between the germline ends. Sequencing was carried out using blood. The sequence was collected from a girl between 5 and 17 years old with multiple sclerosis. The genes are TRBV28 and TRBJ1-1; weak D call: TRBD1 (6 bases). The CDR3 bases are TGTGCCAGCAGCCAACAGGGCTTTGAAGCTTTCTTT. Protein product: CASSQQGFEAFF.